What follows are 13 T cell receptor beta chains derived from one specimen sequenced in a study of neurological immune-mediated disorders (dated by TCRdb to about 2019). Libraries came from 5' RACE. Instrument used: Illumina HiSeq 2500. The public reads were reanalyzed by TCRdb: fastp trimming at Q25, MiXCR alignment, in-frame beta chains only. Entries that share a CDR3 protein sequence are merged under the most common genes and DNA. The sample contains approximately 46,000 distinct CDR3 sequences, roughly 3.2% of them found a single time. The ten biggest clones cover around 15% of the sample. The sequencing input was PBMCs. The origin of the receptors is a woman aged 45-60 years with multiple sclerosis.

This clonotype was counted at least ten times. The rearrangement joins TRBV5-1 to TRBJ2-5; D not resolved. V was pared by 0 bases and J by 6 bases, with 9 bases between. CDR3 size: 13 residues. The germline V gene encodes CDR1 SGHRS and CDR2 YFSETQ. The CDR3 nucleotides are TGCGCCAGCAGCTTGGGATCTGACAAGACCCAGTACTTC. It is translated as CASSLGSDKTQYF.

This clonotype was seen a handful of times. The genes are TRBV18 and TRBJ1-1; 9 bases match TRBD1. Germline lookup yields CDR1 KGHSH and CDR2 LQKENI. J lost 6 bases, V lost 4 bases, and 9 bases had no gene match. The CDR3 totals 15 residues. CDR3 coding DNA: TGTGCCAGCTCACGCGCCTCGGGACAGGGCTCTGAAGCTTTCTTT. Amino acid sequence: CASSRASGQGSEAFF.

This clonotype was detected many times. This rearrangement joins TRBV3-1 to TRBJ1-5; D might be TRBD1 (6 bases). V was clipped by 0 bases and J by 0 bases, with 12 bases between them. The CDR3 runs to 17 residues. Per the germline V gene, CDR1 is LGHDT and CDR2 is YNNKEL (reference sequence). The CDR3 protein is CASSQEADSSSNQPQHF. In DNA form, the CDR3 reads TGTGCCAGCAGCCAAGAAGCGGACAGTTCTAGCAATCAGCCCCAGCATTTT. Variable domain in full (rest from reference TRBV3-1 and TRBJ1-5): DTAVSQTPKYLVTQMGNDKSIKCEQNLGHDTMYWYKQDSKKFLKIMFSYNNKELIINETVPNRFSPKSPDKAHLNLHINSLELGDSAVYFCASSQEADSSSNQPQHFGDGTRLSIL.

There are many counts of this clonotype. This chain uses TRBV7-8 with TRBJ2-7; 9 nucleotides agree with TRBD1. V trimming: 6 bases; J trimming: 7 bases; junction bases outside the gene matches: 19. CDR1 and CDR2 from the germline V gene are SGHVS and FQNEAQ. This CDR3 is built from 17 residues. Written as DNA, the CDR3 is TGTGCCAGCAGTCGACGGGGAGGGACAGGGAGATTTGATGAGCAGTACGTC. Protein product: CASSRRGGTGRFDEQYV.

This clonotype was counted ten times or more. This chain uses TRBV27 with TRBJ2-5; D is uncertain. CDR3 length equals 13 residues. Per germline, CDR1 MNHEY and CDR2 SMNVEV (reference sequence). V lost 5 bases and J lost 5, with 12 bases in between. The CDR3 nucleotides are TGTGCCAGCAGTCGCCCGGGTTTTGAGACCCAGTACTTC. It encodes CASSRPGFETQYF.

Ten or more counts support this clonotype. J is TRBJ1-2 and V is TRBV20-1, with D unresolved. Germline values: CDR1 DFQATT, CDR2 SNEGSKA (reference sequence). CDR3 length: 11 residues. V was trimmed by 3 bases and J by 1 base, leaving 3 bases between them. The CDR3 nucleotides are TGCAGTGCTAGTTATAACTATGGCTACACCTTC. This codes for CSASYNYGYTF.

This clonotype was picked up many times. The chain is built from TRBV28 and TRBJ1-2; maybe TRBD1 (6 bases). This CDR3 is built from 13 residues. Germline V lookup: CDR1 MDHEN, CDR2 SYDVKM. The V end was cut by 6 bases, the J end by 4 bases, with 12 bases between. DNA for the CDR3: TGTGCCAGCAGCACACCAGGGGTCTATGGCTACACCTTC. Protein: CASSTPGVYGYTF.

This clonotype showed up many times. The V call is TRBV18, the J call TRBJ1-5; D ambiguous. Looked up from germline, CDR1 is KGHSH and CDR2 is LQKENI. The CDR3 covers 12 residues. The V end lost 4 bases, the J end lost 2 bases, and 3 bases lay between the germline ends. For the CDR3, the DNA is TGTGCCAGCTCACAGGGCAATCAGCCCCAGCATTTT. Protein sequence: CASSQGNQPQHF.

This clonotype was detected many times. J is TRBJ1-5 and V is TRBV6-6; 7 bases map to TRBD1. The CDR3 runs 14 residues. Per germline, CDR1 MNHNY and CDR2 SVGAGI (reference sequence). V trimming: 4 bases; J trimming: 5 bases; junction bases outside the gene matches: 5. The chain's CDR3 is CASSSRQGYQPQHF. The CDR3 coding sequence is TGTGCCAGCAGTTCCCGACAGGGATATCAGCCCCAGCATTTT.

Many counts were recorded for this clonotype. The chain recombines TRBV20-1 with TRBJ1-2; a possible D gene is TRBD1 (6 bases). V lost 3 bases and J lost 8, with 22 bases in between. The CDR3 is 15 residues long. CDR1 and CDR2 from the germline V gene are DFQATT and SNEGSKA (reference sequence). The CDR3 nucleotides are TGCAGTGCTAGTAGGACAGCCACCATCGTTCGGGGCTACACCTTC. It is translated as CSASRTATIVRGYTF.

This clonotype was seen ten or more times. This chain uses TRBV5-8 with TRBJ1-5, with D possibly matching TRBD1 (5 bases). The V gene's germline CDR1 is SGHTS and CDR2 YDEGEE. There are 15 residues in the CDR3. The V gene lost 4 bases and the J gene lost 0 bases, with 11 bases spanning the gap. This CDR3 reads CASSLQGFSNQPQHF. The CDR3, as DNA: TGTGCCAGCAGCCTCCAGGGTTTTAGCAATCAGCCCCAGCATTTT.

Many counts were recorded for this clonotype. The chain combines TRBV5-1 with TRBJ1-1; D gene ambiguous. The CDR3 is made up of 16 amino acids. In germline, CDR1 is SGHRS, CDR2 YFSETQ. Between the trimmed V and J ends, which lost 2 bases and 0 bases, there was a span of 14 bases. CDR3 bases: TGCGCCAGCAGCTTTACGGCAGACACAATGAACACTGAAGCTTTCTTT. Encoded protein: CASSFTADTMNTEAFF.

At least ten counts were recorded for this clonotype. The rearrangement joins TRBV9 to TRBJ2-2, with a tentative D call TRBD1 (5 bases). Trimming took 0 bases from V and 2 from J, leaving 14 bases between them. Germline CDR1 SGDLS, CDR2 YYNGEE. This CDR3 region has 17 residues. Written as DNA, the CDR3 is TGTGCCAGCAGCGTAGTTGGAAGGACATTCAACACCGGGGAGCTGTTTTTT. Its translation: CASSVVGRTFNTGELFF.